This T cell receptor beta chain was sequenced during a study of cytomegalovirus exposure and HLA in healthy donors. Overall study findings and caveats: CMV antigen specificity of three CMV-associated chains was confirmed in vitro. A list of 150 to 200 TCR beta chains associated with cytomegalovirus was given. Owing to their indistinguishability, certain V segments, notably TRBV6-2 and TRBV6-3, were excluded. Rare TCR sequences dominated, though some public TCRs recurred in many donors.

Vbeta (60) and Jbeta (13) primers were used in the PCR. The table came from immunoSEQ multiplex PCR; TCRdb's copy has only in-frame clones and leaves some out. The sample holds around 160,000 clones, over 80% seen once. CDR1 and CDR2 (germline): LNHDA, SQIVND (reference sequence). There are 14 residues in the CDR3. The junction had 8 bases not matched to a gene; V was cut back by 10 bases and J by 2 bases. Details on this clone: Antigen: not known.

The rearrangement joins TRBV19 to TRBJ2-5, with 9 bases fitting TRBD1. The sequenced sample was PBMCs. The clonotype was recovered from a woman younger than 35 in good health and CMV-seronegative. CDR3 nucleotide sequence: TGTGCCACGGGGGGACAGGGACTTCAAGAGACCCAGTACTTC. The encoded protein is CATGGQGLQETQYF.